Shown below are 9 T cell receptor beta chains from a single sample sequenced in a study of human T cells and chemical hapten exposure. Sample time point: patch test 1, 2 weeks after DPC sensitization. Treatment meaning: therapeutic diphenylcyclopropenone sensitization with weekly scalp DPC. TCRdb re-derived calls from the RACE reads in MiXCR, one entry per CDR3 protein. This table holds 100,000 or so distinct CDR3 sequences, roughly a tenth found once. The source material was whole blood, sampled in connection with sensitization to the hapten diphenylcyclopropenone (DPC). The receptors were sampled from a middle-aged man with alopecia areata. Some clones in this sample may be carry-over from other donors' samples.

This clonotype was seen only a few times. The chain recombines TRBV29-1 with TRBJ2-1, with D unclear. The V end was cut by 7 bases, the J end by 7 bases, with 14 bases between. The V gene's germline CDR1 is SQVTM and CDR2 ANQGSEA. This CDR3 has 12 residues. CDR3 amino acids: CSARTYDNEQFF. CDR3 coding DNA: TGCAGCGCGCGGACCTACGATAATGAGCAGTTCTTC.

This clonotype showed up just a few times. This rearrangement joins TRBV2 to TRBJ1-1; no reliable D call. The V gene lost 7 bases and the J gene lost 5 bases, with 14 bases spanning the gap. This CDR3 is built from 13 residues. Germline V gene data show CDR1 as SNHLY and CDR2 as FYNNEI. The CDR3 region is CASKVDGWTEAFF. CDR3 nucleotide sequence: TGTGCCAGCAAAGTTGACGGTTGGACTGAAGCTTTCTTT.

The V call is TRBV6-2 or TRBV6-3, the J call TRBJ2-3; D remains unclear. The germline V gene encodes CDR1 MNHEY and CDR2 SVGEGT. V lost 7 bases, J lost 5 bases, and 7 bases lay in between. The length of the CDR3 is 11 residues. The CDR3, as DNA: TGTGCCAGCAATTTTGGAGATACGCAGTATTTT. This encodes CASNFGDTQYF.

The chain uses TRBV5-1 and TRBJ2-5, with D possibly TRBD2 on 5 matching bases. CDR3 size: 13 residues. Germline CDR1 reads SGHRS; CDR2 reads YFSETQ. Between the trimmed V and J ends, which lost 5 bases and 4 bases, there was a span of 12 bases. DNA of the CDR3: TGCGCCAGCAGGGATGCTAGCACAGAGACCCAGTACTTC. Its protein product is CASRDASTETQYF.

The chain carries TRBV28 and TRBJ2-7, with TRBD2 identical over 14 bases. The length of the CDR3 is 16 residues. CDR1 is MDHEN, CDR2 SYDVKM, per germline. Trimming at V came to 5 bases and at J to 4 bases, leaving 7 bases not matched to a gene. CDR3 sequence: CASSPRLAGGGYEQYV. The CDR3 DNA is TGTGCCAGCAGTCCTAGACTAGCGGGAGGGGGATACGAGCAGTACGTC.

This clonotype was detected ten times or more. This sequence joins TRBV5-1 and TRBJ1-4, with a tentative D call TRBD1 (5 bases). There are 16 residues in the CDR3. Germline CDR1 SGHRS, CDR2 YFSETQ. V was cut by 1 base and J by 3 bases, with 13 bases left in between. CDR3 sequence reads: CASSLNRDAANEKLFF. The CDR3 bases are TGCGCCAGCAGCTTGAACCGGGACGCAGCTAATGAAAAACTGTTTTTT.

This chain joins TRBV6-1 and TRBJ2-3; 8 bases are shared with TRBD2. The CDR3 runs 15 residues. Unmatched junction bases numbered 16, after V lost 9 bases and J lost 8 bases. CDR1 and CDR2 from the germline V gene are MNHNS and SASEGT. The CDR3 protein is CASRGGRVPHGTQYF. CDR3 DNA: TGTGCCAGTCGGGGGGGGCGAGTGCCACACGGTACGCAGTATTTT.

This clonotype has ten or more counts. V usage is TRBV4-3 and J usage is TRBJ2-1; the D is unclear. The CDR3 runs 14 residues. Germline V gene data show CDR1 as LGHNA and CDR2 as YSLEER. V gave up 0 bases and J gave up 3 bases, with 6 bases separating them. In nucleotides, the CDR3 is TGCGCCAGCAGCCAAGATTCAGGCTACAATGAGCAGTTCTTC. Its translation is CASSQDSGYNEQFF.

This clonotype was counted a few times. The J gene is TRBJ2-1, the V gene TRBV25-1; 9 bases line up with TRBD2. Unmatched junction bases numbered 9, after V lost 6 bases and J lost 6 bases. CDR1 MGHDK and CDR2 SYGVNS come from the germline V gene. The CDR3 has 15 residues. The CDR3 DNA reads TGTGCCAGCAGGGTAGCGGGAGTGAGGGCCAATGAGCAGTTCTTC. It yields the protein CASRVAGVRANEQFF.